This TCR beta chain was recorded in a study of blood T cell repertoires in COVID-19. The wider study: Acute and convalescent COVID-19 specimens originated in the United States, Italy and Spain. Nucleic acid was either cDNA or gDNA, and it came from T cells, B-cell-depleted T cells, or PBMCs.

This table comes from immunoSEQ multiplex PCR, and its TCRdb copy is limited to in-frame clones, with some not included. The sample contains under 300,000 clones, about nine tenths of which appear only once. Sequencing input: peripheral blood. The TCR originated in a man aged 30 to 45 with COVID-19, enrolled during active disease.

CDR3 region: CASSQGLAGDNEQFF. For the CDR3, the DNA is TGCGCCAGCAGCCAAGGACTAGCGGGGGACAATGAGCAGTTCTTC. The rearrangement uses TRBV5-1 and TRBJ2-1; 13 bases are shared with TRBD2. Trimming removed 4 bases from V and 5 bases from J; junction bases left unmatched: 3. The CDR3 is 15 amino acids. Germline CDR1 reads SGHRS; CDR2 reads YFSETQ.